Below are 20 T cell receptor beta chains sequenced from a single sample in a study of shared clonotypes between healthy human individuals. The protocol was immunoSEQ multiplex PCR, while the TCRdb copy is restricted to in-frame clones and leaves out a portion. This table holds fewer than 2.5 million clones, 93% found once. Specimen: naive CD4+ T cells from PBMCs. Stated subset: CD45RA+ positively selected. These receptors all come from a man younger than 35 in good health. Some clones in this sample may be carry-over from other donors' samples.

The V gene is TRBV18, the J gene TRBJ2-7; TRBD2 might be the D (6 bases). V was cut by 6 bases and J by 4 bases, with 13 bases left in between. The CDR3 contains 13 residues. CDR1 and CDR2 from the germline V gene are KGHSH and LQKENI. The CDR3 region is CASSSTSRYEQYF. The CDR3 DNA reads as TGTGCCAGCTCCTCGACTAGTAGGTACGAGCAGTACTTC.

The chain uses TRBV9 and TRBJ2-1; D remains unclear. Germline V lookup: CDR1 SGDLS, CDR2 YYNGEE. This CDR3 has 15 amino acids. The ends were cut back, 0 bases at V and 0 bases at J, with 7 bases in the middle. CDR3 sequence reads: CASSVEGYSYNEQFF. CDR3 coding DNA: TGTGCCAGCAGCGTAGAAGGGTACTCCTACAATGAGCAGTTCTTC. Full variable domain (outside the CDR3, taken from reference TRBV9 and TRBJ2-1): DSGVTQTPKHLITATGQRVTLRCSPRSGDLSVYWYQQSLDQGLQFLIQYYNGEERAKGNILERFSAQQFPDLHSELNLSSLELGDSALYFCASSVEGYSYNEQFFGPGTRLTVL.

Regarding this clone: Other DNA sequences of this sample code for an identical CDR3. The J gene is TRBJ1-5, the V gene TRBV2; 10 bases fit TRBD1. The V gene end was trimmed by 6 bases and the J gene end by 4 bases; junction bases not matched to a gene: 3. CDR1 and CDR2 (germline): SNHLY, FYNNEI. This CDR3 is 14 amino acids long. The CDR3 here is CASSRDRGNQPQHF. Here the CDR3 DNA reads TGTGCCAGCAGCAGGGACAGGGGAAATCAGCCCCAGCATTTT.

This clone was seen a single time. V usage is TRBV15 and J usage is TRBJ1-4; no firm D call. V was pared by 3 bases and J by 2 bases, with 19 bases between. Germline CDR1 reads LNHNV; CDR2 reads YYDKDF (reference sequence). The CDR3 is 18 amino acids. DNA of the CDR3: TGTGCCACCAGCAGCGGGTGGGGTAATCGCCGCACTAATGAAAAACTGTTTTTT. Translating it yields CATSSGWGNRRTNEKLFF.

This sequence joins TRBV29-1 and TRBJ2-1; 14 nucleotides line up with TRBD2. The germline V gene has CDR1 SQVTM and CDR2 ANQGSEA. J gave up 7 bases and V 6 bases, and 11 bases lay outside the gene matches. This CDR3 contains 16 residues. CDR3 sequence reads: CSVTTGLAGVWNEQFF. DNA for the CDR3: TGCAGCGTGACGACGGGACTAGCGGGAGTCTGGAATGAGCAGTTCTTC.

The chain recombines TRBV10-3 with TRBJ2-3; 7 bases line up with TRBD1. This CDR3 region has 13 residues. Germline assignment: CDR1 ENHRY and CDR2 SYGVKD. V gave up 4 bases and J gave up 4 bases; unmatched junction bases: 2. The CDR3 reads CAISVQGADTQYF. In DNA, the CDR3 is TGTGCCATCAGTGTCCAGGGGGCAGATACGCAGTATTTT.

The CDR3 region has the DNA TGTGCCAGCAGCGTAGGGAACTTCGACAATGAGCAGTTCTTC. Its translation is CASSVGNFDNEQFF. This chain links TRBV9 with TRBJ2-1; no reliable D call. Germline CDR1 reads SGDLS; CDR2 reads YYNGEE. This CDR3 has 14 residues. V dropped 0 bases and J dropped 5 bases, with 9 bases sitting between them.

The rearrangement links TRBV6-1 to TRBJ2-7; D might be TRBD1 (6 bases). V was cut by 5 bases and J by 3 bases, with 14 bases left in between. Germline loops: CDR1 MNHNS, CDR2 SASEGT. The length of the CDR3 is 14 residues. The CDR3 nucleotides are TGTGCCAGCAGTTTATCAGGGGTTCTCTACGAGCAGTACTTC. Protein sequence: CASSLSGVLYEQYF.

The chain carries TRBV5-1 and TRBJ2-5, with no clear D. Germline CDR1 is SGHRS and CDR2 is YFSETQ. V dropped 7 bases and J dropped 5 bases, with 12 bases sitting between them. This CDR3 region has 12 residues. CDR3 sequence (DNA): TGCGCCAGCTTCCTAAAACAGGAGACCCAGTACTTC. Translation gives CASFLKQETQYF.

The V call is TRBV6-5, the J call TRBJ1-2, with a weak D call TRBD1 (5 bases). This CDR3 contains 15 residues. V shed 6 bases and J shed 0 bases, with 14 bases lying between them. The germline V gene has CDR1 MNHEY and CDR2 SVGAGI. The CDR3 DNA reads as TGTGCCAGCAGATTCACAGGAACAGCTAACTATGGCTACACCTTC. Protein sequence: CASRFTGTANYGYTF.

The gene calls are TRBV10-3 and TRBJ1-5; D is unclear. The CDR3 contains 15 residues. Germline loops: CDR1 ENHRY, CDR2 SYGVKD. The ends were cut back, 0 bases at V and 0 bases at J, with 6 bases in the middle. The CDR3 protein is CAISESSSSNQPQHF. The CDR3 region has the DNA TGTGCCATCAGTGAGTCTAGTAGTAGCAATCAGCCCCAGCATTTT.

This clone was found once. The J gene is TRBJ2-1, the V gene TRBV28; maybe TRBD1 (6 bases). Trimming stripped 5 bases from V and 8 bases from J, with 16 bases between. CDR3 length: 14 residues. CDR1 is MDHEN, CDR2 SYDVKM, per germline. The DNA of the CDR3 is TGTGCCAGCAGTCCCACCCGGGACACACATGAGCAGTTCTTC. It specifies CASSPTRDTHEQFF. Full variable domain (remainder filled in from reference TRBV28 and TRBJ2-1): DVKVTQSSRYLVKRTGEKVFLECVQDMDHENMFWYRQDPGLGLRLIYFSYDVKMKEKGDIPEGYSVSREKKERFSLILESASTNQTSMYLCASSPTRDTHEQFFGPGTRLTVL.

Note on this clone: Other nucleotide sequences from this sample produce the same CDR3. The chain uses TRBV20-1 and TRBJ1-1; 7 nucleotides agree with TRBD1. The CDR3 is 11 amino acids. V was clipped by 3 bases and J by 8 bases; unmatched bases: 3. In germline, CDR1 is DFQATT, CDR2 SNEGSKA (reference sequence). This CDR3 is CSARGTAEAFF. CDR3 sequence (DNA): TGCAGTGCTAGGGGGACAGCGGAAGCTTTCTTT.

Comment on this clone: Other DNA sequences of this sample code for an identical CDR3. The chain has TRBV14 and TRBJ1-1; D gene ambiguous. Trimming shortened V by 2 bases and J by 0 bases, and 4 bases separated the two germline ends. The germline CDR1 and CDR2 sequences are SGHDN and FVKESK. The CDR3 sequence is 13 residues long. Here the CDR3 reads CASSQYLNTEAFF. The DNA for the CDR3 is TGTGCCAGCAGCCAATACTTGAACACTGAAGCTTTCTTT. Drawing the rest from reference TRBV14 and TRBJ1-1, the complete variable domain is EAGVTQFPSHSVIEKGQTVTLRCDPISGHDNLYWYRRVMGKEIKFLLHFVKESKQDESGMPNNRFLAERTGGTYSTLKVQPAELEDSGVYFCASSQYLNTEAFFGQGTRLTVV.

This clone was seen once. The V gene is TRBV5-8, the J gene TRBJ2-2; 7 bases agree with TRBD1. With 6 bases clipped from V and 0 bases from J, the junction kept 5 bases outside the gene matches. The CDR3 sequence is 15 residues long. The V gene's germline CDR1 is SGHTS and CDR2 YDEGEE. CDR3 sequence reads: CASNPGQPNTGELFF. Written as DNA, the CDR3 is TGTGCCAGCAACCCGGGACAGCCGAACACCGGGGAGCTGTTTTTT.

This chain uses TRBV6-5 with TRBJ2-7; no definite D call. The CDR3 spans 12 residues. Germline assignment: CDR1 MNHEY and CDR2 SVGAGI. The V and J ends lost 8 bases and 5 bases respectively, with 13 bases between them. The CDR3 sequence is CASAKDPNEQYF. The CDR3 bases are TGTGCCAGCGCCAAAGATCCTAACGAGCAGTACTTC.

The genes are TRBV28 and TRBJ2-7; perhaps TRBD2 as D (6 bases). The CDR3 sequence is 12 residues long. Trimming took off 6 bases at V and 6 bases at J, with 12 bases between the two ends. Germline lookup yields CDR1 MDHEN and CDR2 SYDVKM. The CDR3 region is CASRERGGEQYF. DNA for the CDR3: TGTGCCAGCAGGGAAAGGGGAGGCGAGCAGTACTTC. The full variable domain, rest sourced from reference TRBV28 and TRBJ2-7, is DVKVTQSSRYLVKRTGEKVFLECVQDMDHENMFWYRQDPGLGLRLIYFSYDVKMKEKGDIPEGYSVSREKKERFSLILESASTNQTSMYLCASRERGGEQYFGPGTRLTVT.

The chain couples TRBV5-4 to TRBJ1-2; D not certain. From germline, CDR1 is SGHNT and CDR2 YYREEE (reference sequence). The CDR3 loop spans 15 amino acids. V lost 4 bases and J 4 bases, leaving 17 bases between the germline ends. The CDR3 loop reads CASSEGRMEGYGYTF. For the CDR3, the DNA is TGTGCCAGCAGCGAAGGACGGATGGAGGGCTATGGCTACACCTTC.

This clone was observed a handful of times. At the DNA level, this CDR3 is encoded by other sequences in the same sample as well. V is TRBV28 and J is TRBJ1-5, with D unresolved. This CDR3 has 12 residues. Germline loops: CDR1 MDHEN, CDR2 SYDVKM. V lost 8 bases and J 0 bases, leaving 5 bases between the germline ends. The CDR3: CASGDSNQPQHF. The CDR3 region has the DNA TGTGCCAGCGGGGATAGCAATCAGCCCCAGCATTTT.

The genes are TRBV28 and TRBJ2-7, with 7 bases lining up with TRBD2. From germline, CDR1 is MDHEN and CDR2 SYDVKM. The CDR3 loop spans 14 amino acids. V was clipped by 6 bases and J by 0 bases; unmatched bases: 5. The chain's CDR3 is CASRAGRPSYEQYF. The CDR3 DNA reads TGTGCCAGCAGGGCCGGGAGGCCCTCCTACGAGCAGTACTTC.